This T cell receptor (beta chain) was identified in a study of T cells in Graves' hyperthyroidism and ophthalmopathy (dated by TCRdb to the late 2010s). About the study as a whole: Peripheral blood was sampled at the time of initial diagnosis, prior to any treatment. To identify distinguishing TCR V-J signatures, a discovery cohort of around 98 patients was used, comprising 40 to 45 with Graves' ophthalmopathy and around 60 with stable Graves' hyperthyroidism. Whether ophthalmopathy could be predicted prospectively was tested in an independent validation cohort made up of 18 hyperthyroidism patients plus 17 patients who later progressed to ophthalmopathy. The 100 discovery patients were divided at random into training and test sets in a 7:3 ratio. The study also compared thyroid tissue and blood T-cell repertoires from more than 5 Graves' hyperthyroidism patients. After blood sampling, hyperthyroidism patients were treated with methimazole at a starting dose of 30 mg daily, and ophthalmopathy patients were treated with high-dose intravenous methylprednisolone. TCR Vbeta CDR3 sequencing of some 140 peripheral blood samples (under 45 ophthalmopathy, 70 to 85 hyperthyroidism and roughly 17 progressor patients) is reported in the paper.

The TCR beta CDR3 regions were amplified from the RNA transcripts. A first-round RT-PCR of the TCR CDR3 used the HTBI primer set with the Qiagen OneStep RT-PCR kit. Libraries were constructed in a second round of multiplex PCR, after which size selection and purification were performed. Paired-end sequencing of the libraries was performed with 100 bp reads on an Illumina HiSeq2000. Under the source paper's analysis protocol: SOAPnuke was used to process the raw data, with reads discarded if the reads contained adapters or uncalled bases, had a mean Phred below 15, or lacked an exact constant-primer or identifier match. COPE v1.2.5 was used to merge the high-quality paired reads, and each unique nucleotide sequence was defined as a clonotype. MiTCR v1.1 was used to align the clonotypes against IMGT TRBV, TRBD and TRBJ reference segments. The analysis included only V-J combinations with a frequency above 0.0001, which together covered 99.2% of the repertoires. The TCS score was defined as F50 (clonal expansion) divided by E x V (chaos), with BLOSUM62-based TCRdist calculated between CDR3 peptides within each V-J. Welch's t-statistics and random forest reduced 450 to 600 V-J features to under 15, which were used in a naive Bayes classifier (R e1071). TCRdb reworked the public reads: Q25 trimming with fastp, MiXCR clone assembly, productive beta chains retained. All rows with the same CDR3 protein become a single entry with the most common DNA and genes. These V and J calls are TCRdb output, not the study's own analysis. Recorded for this sample are around 450,000 distinct CDR3 sequences; about a sixth of them occurred a single time. The ten largest clones capture roughly 14% of the sample.

This clonotype has only a few counts. This clone's antigen is unknown. No quality values exist for individual bases; no much larger clone is one base distant. The full study reports these points: A model built on a 13 V-J signature distinguished ophthalmopathy from stable hyperthyroidism, reaching around 90% sensitivity and 81.08% specificity in cross-validation and 80%/75% in testing. Sample size was not statistically predetermined, and blinding of investigators to group allocation was not performed. Blood samples also contained most of the expanded thyroid clonotypes (frequency above 0.001), which suggests that blood repertoires may reflect thyroid immune responses. In validation, the model predicted progression to ophthalmopathy a median of roughly 6.1 months before onset, with over 60% sensitivity and 72.22% specificity.

A patient counted as having stable Graves' hyperthyroidism if no progression to ophthalmopathy occurred over 18 months of follow-up. Hyperthyroidism patients were newly diagnosed, had a disease duration of under 2 months, and were aged 18 to 65 years. Patients with uncontrolled infections, other autoimmune diseases, pregnancy or lactation were excluded. Diagnoses were based on clinical symptoms, serum thyroxine and TRAb, thyroid ultrasound and orbital computed tomography. PBMCs were isolated from 7.5 to 10 ml of fresh peripheral blood by Ficoll-Paque density gradient centrifugation. Trizol reagent was used to extract total RNA, and RNA quality was then checked on an Agilent 2100 Bioanalyzer. The germline V gene supplies CDR1 SGHRS and CDR2 YFSETQ. Relative to germline, V is missing 4 bases and J is missing 6 bases, with 4 bases of the junction outside any gene match. The CDR3 measures 14 amino acids from cysteine to phenylalanine. The entry retains the CDR3 DNA only, 42 bases that are in frame from base 1.

The V and J segments used are TRBV5-1 and TRBJ1-2; 12 central bases correspond to TRBD1. The sequence derives from a woman aged 18-29 years with Graves' hyperthyroidism. Sample: blood. The CDR3 reads CASSRGQGADGYTF. The DNA sequence is TGCGCCAGCAGCCGGGGACAGGGGGCGGATGGCTACACCTTC.